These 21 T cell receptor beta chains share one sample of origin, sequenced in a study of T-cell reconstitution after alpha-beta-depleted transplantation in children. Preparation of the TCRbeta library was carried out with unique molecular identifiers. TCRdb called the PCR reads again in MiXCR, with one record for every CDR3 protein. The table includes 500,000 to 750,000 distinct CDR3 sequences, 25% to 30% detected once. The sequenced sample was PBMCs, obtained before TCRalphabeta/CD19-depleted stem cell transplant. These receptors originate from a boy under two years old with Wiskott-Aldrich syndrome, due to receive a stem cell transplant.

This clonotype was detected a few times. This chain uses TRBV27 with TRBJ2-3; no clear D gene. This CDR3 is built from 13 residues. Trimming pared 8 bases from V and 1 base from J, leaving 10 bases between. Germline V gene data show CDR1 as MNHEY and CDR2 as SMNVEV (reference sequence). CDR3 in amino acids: CASGHGGTDTQYF. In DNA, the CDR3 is TGTGCCAGCGGCCACGGAGGCACAGATACGCAGTATTTT.

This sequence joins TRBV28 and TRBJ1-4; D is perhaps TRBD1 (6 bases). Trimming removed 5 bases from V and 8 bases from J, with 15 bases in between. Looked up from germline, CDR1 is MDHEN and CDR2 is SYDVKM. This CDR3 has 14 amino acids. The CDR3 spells CASSTDRNGEKLFF. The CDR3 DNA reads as TGTGCCAGCAGTACAGACAGGAATGGCGAAAAACTGTTTTTT.

CDR3 nucleotide sequence: TGCAGCGTTGACGACAGGTTAAACACAGATACGCAGTATTTT. It specifies CSVDDRLNTDTQYF. This rearrangement joins TRBV29-1 to TRBJ2-3; TRBD1 is a possible D gene (6 bases). The CDR3 runs to 14 residues. CDR1 and CDR2 from the germline V gene are SQVTM and ANQGSEA. V shed 3 bases and J shed 2 bases, with 12 bases lying between them.

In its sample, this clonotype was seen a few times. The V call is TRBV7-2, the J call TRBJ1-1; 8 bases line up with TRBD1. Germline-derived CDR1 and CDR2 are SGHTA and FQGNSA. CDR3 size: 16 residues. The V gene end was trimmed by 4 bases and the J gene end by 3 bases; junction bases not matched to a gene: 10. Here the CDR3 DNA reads TGTGCCAGCAGCTCGTGGGGCAGGGGGCGACACACTGAAGCTTTCTTT. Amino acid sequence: CASSSWGRGRHTEAFF. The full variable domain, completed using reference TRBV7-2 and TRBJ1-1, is GAGVSQSPSNKVTEKGKDVELRCDPISGHTALYWYRQSLGQGLEFLIYFQGNSAPDKSGLPSDRFSAERTGGSVSTLTIQRTQQEDSAVYLCASSSWGRGRHTEAFFGQGTRLTVV.

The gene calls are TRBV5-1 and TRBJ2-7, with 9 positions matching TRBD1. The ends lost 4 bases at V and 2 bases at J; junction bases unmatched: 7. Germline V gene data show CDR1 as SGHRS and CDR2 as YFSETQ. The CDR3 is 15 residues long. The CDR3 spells CASSPGTGNPYEQYF. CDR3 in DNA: TGCGCCAGCAGCCCCGGGACAGGGAACCCCTACGAGCAGTACTTC.

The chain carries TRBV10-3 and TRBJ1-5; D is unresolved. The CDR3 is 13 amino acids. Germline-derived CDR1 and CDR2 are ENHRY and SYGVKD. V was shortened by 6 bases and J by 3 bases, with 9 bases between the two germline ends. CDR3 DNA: TGTGCCATCAGCGCTACGTTCAATCAGCCCCAGCATTTT. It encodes CAISATFNQPQHF.

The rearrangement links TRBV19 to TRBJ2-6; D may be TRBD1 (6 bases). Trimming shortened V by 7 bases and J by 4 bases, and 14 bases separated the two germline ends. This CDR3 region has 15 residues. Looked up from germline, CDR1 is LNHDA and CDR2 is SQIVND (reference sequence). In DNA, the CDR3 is TGTGCCAGTATCAAAAACAGGGACGGGGCCAACGTCCTGACTTTC. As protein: CASIKNRDGANVLTF.

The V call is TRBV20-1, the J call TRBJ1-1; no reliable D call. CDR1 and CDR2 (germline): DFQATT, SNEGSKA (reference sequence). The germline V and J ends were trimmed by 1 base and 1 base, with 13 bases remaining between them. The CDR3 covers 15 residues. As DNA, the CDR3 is TGCAGTGCTAGAGGACTGGCTAGCCCGAACACTGAAGCTTTCTTT. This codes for CSARGLASPNTEAFF.

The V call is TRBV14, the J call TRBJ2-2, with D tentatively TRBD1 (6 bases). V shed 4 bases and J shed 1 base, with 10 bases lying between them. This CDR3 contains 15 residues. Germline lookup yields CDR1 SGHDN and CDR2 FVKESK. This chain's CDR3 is CASSRGGRNTGELFF. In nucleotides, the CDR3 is TGTGCCAGCAGCCGAGGGGGACGGAACACCGGGGAGCTGTTTTTT.

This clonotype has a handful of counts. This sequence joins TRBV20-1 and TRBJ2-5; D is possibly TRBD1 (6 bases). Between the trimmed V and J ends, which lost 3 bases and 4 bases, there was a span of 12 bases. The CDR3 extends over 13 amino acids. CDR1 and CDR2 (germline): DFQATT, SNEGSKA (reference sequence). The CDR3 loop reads CSASRGVGETQYF. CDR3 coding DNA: TGCAGTGCTAGCAGGGGTGTAGGAGAGACCCAGTACTTC.

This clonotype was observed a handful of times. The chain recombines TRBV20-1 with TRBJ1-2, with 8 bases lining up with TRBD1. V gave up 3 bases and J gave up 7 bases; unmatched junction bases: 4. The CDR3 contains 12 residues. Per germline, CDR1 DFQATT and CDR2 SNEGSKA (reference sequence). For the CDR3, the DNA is TGCAGTGCTAGGGACAGGGATCGTGGCTACACCTTC. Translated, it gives CSARDRDRGYTF.

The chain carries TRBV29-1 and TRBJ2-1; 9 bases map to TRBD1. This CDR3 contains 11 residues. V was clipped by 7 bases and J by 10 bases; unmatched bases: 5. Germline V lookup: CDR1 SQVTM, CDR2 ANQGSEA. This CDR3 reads CSAGTGLEQFF. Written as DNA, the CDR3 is TGCAGCGCCGGGACAGGGCTCGAGCAGTTCTTC.

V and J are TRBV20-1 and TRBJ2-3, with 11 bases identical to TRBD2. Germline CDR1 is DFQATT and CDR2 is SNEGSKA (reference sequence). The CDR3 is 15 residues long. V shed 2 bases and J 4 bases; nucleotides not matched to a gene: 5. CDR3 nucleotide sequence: TGCAGTGCTAGACCTCTAGCGGGAGGCGCAGATACGCAGTATTTT. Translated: CSARPLAGGADTQYF.

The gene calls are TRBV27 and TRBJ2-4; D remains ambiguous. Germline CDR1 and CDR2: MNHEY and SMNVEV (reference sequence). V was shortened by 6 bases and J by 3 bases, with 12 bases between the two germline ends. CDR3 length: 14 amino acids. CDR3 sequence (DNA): TGTGCCAGCAGAACCCTTGACGGCAAAAACATTCAGTACTTC. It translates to CASRTLDGKNIQYF.

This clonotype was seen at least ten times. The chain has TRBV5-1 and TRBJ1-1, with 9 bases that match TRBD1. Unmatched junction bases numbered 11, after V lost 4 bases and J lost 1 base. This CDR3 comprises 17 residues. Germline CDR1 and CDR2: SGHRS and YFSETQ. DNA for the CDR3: TGCGCCAGCAGCCGCCGACAGGGGGTGGGTTGGAACACTGAAGCTTTCTTT. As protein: CASSRRQGVGWNTEAFF.

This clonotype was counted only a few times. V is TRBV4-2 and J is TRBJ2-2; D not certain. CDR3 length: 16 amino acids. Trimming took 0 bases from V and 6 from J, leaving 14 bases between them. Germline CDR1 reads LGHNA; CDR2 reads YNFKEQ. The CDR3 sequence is CASSQDLAVVSGELFF. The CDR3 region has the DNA TGTGCCAGCAGCCAAGATCTGGCGGTGGTATCCGGGGAGCTGTTTTTT.

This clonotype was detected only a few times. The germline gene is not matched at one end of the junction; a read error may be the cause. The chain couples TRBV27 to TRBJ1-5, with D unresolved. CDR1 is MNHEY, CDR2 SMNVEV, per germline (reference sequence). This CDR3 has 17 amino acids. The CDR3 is CASGFGPPGYSNQPQHF. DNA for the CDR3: TGTGCCAGCGGTTTCGGCCCCCCGGGTTATAGCAATCAGCCCCAGCATTTT.

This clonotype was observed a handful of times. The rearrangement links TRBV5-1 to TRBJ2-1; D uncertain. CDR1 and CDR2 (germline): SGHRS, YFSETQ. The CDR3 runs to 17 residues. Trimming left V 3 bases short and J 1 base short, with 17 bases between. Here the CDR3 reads CASSSAPQDLSYNEQFF. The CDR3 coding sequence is TGCGCCAGCAGCTCGGCACCCCAGGACCTTTCCTACAATGAGCAGTTCTTC.

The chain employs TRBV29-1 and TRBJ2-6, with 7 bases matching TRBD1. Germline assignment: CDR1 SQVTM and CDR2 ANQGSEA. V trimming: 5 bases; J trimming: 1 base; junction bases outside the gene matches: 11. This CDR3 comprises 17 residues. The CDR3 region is CSVSATGPSSGANVLTF. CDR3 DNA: TGCAGCGTTTCAGCGACAGGGCCCTCTTCTGGGGCCAACGTCCTGACTTTC. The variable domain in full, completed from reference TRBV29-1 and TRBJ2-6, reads SAVISQKPSRDICQRGTSLTIQCQVDSQVTMMFWYRQQPGQSLTLIATANQGSEATYESGFVIDKFPISRPNLTFSTLTVSNMSPEDSSIYLCSVSATGPSSGANVLTFGAGSRLTVL.

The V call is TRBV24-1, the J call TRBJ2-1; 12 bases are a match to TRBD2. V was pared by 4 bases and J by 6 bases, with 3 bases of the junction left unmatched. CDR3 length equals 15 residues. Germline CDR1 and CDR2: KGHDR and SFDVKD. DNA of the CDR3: TGTGCCACCAGTGACCCGACTAGCGGGAGCAATGAGCAGTTCTTC. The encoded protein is CATSDPTSGSNEQFF.

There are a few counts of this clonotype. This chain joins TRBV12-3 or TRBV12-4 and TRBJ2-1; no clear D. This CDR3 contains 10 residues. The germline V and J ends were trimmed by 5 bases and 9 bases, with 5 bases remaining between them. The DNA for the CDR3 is TGTGCCAGCAGTCGTAGTGAGCAGTTCTTC. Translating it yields CASSRSEQFF.